This TCR beta chain emerged from a study of cytomegalovirus exposure and HLA in healthy donors. At the level of the study: Unique TCR beta sequences numbering 117 million came from roughly 180 million T cells in an earlier analysis. From donors who were HLA-typed, an early data release held approximately 91 million unique TCRs.

A single count supports this clone. Use of 60 Vbeta and 13 Jbeta primers characterized the PCR. Profiling relied on immunoSEQ multiplex PCR, and the TCRdb table lists in-frame clones only, not all of them. The repertoire holds about 130,000 clones, 75% to 85% seen once, with around 11% in the top ten. The sample was PBMCs. This clonotype was sampled from a male donor in good health and CMV-seropositive.

CDR3 in amino acids: CARGAGFAQYF. CDR3 nucleotide sequence: TGTGCACGAGGGGCGGGATTTGCGCAGTATTTT. The V gene is TRBV30, the J gene TRBJ2-3; D may be TRBD2 (6 bases). The CDR3 contains 11 residues. Germline V CDR1 and CDR2: GTSNPN, SVGIG (reference sequence).